A single sample is the source of the 27 T cell receptor beta chains below, sequenced in a study of T cells in Graves' hyperthyroidism and ophthalmopathy (dated by TCRdb to the late 2010s). The library was generated by multiplex PCR. Instrument used: Illumina HiSeq 2000. TCR beta CDR3 regions were amplified from RNA transcripts. The TCR CDR3 was subjected to a first round of RT-PCR using the HTBI primer set and the Qiagen OneStep RT-PCR kit. The public reads were reprocessed in TCRdb via fastp at Q25 and MiXCR, keeping in-frame beta chains. Each CDR3 protein gets just one entry, which takes the most common genes and DNA from the rows behind it. The table for this sample lists about 610,000 distinct CDR3 sequences; roughly 14% of them were counted only once. Over 3.5% of the sample is taken by the ten largest. Sequencing was done on a sample of blood. The receptors were sampled from a woman in her thirties or forties with Graves' ophthalmopathy.

This clonotype was seen repeatedly, ten times or more. The rearrangement joins TRBV7-8 to TRBJ2-7; 14 nucleotides align to TRBD2. V was pared by 0 bases and J by 6 bases, with 7 bases of the junction left unmatched. Germline loops: CDR1 SGHVS, CDR2 FQNEAQ. This CDR3 is 17 amino acids long. The CDR3 is CASSLAPRLAGGPEQYF. The CDR3 DNA reads TGTGCCAGCAGCTTAGCCCCGAGACTAGCGGGAGGGCCCGAGCAGTACTTC.

This clonotype was seen repeatedly, ten times or more. The V call is TRBV27, the J call TRBJ2-4, with TRBD1 matching 10 bases. The CDR3 extends over 16 amino acids. Trimming at V came to 5 bases and at J to 5 bases, leaving 9 bases not matched to a gene. Germline V gives CDR1 MNHEY, CDR2 SMNVEV (reference sequence). The CDR3 protein is CASSPFPGTGENIQYF. CDR3 DNA: TGTGCCAGCAGTCCTTTCCCGGGGACAGGGGAAAACATTCAGTACTTC.

The CDR3 coding sequence is TGTGCCAGTAGTATGGGAGCGGGAGTCACCGGGGAGCTGTTTTTT. Amino acid sequence: CASSMGAGVTGELFF. The J gene is TRBJ2-2, the V gene TRBV19, with 8 bases matching TRBD2. Trimming took 3 bases from V and 4 from J; bases not matched to a gene: 4. Per germline, CDR1 LNHDA and CDR2 SQIVND (reference sequence). This CDR3 has 15 amino acids.

The CDR3 region has the DNA TGTGCCAGCAGTTTAGGACTAGCGGGAGACGGAGAGACCCAGTACTTC. Translation: CASSLGLAGDGETQYF. V and J are TRBV12-3 or TRBV12-4 and TRBJ2-5, with 12 bases matching TRBD2. This CDR3 contains 16 residues. Losses at the gene ends were 1 base for V and 4 bases for J; bases not matched to a gene: 4.

This clonotype was counted at least ten times. The chain couples TRBV6-5 to TRBJ1-2, with 10 positions matching TRBD1. CDR1 is MNHEY, CDR2 SVGAGI, per germline. J lost 8 bases, V lost 5 bases, and 14 bases had no gene match. The CDR3 runs to 16 residues. CDR3 residues: CASSHIRDRGSHGYTF. The DNA of the CDR3 is TGTGCCAGCAGTCACATCCGGGACAGGGGTTCTCACGGCTACACCTTC.

This clonotype was recorded many times. The chain recombines TRBV11-2 with TRBJ2-5; 9 bases are a match to TRBD2. The V gene's germline CDR1 is SGHAT and CDR2 FQNNGV. J was trimmed by 1 base and V by 8 bases; bases with no gene match: 2. The CDR3 loop spans 13 amino acids. CDR3 sequence: CASRTSAQETQYF. CDR3 bases: TGTGCCAGCCGGACTAGCGCCCAAGAGACCCAGTACTTC.

This clonotype was seen at least ten times. The genes are TRBV19 and TRBJ1-1; D may be TRBD1 (5 bases). This CDR3 is built from 14 residues. Germline CDR1 and CDR2: LNHDA and SQIVND (reference sequence). V lost 0 bases and J lost 3, with 8 bases in between. This chain's CDR3 is CASSIDLRDTEAFF. The CDR3 DNA follows: TGTGCCAGTAGTATAGACCTCAGGGACACTGAAGCTTTCTTT.

This clonotype was counted ten times or more. The V and J genes are TRBV27 and TRBJ2-5; D call uncertain. V lost 4 bases and J 1 base, leaving 10 bases between the germline ends. The germline gives CDR1 MNHEY, CDR2 SMNVEV (reference sequence). The CDR3 spans 14 residues. This chain's CDR3 is CASSSYATQETQYF. Here the CDR3 DNA reads TGTGCCAGCAGTTCCTACGCGACCCAAGAGACCCAGTACTTC.

CDR3 bases: TGCAGTGCTAGAGATCCTGGAGGTGCCGGCAATCAGCCCCAGCATTTT. This sequence encodes CSARDPGGAGNQPQHF. This chain links TRBV20-1 with TRBJ1-5; D is ambiguous. V lost 0 bases to trimming and J lost 2 bases, with 14 bases between them. CDR1 and CDR2 from the germline V gene are DFQATT and SNEGSKA (reference sequence). The CDR3 length is 16 residues.

This clonotype was seen at least ten times. The chain is built from TRBV20-1 and TRBJ2-7, with no clear D. Germline V gene lookup returns CDR1 DFQATT and CDR2 SNEGSKA (reference sequence). The CDR3 extends over 13 amino acids. Trimming removed 0 bases from V and 12 bases from J, with 18 bases in between. This chain's CDR3 is CSARDTRTMDLYF. CDR3 in DNA: TGCAGTGCTAGAGATACCCGAACTATGGATCTGTACTTC.

J is TRBJ2-2 and V is TRBV18; D call uncertain. The CDR3 is 14 residues long. V was cut by 1 base and J by 2 bases, with 5 bases left in between. Looked up from germline, CDR1 is KGHSH and CDR2 is LQKENI. The CDR3 DNA is TGTGCCAGCTCACCACAGACAAACACCGGGGAGCTGTTTTTT. It encodes CASSPQTNTGELFF. The full variable domain, rest sourced from reference TRBV18 and TRBJ2-2, is NAGVMQNPRHLVRRRGQEARLRCSPMKGHSHVYWYRQLPEEGLKFMVYLQKENIIDESGMPKERFSAEFPKEGPSILRIQQVVRGDSAAYFCASSPQTNTGELFFGEGSRLTVL.

The rearrangement joins TRBV28 to TRBJ2-7; the D gene could be TRBD1 or TRBD2 (5 bases each). V lost 6 bases and J lost 0, with 15 bases in between. Germline CDR1 and CDR2: MDHEN and SYDVKM. The CDR3 has 15 amino acids. CDR3 residues: CASRGQGTGSYEQYF. The CDR3 region has the DNA TGTGCCAGCAGGGGTCAAGGGACGGGCTCCTACGAGCAGTACTTC. Drawing the rest from reference TRBV28 and TRBJ2-7, the complete variable domain is DVKVTQSSRYLVKRTGEKVFLECVQDMDHENMFWYRQDPGLGLRLIYFSYDVKMKEKGDIPEGYSVSREKKERFSLILESASTNQTSMYLCASRGQGTGSYEQYFGPGTRLTVT.

This clonotype showed up many times. V is TRBV28 and J is TRBJ2-5, with TRBD1 identical over 7 bases. V gave up 4 bases and J gave up 7 bases; unmatched junction bases: 9. This CDR3 is 14 amino acids long. Germline assignment: CDR1 MDHEN and CDR2 SYDVKM. CDR3 residues: CASSSTGQKGTQYF. CDR3 nucleotides: TGTGCCAGCAGTTCGACAGGGCAAAAAGGGACCCAGTACTTC.

At least ten counts were recorded for this clonotype. This rearrangement joins TRBV12-5 to TRBJ1-2, with D perhaps matching TRBD1 (6 bases). V lost 1 base, J lost 13 bases, and 16 bases lay in between. The CDR3 is 13 residues long. The V gene's germline CDR1 is LGHNT and CDR2 FRNRAP. The CDR3: CASGLALQGPPTF. CDR3 DNA: TGTGCTAGTGGTTTGGCTCTACAGGGCCCGCCCACCTTC.

This clonotype was seen many times. The chain combines TRBV27 with TRBJ2-7, with TRBD1 matching over 11 bases. Germline CDR1 is MNHEY and CDR2 is SMNVEV (reference sequence). The CDR3 length is 13 residues. V lost 8 bases to trimming and J lost 4 bases; unmatched junction nucleotides: 4. This CDR3 is CASGQGAGYEQYF. CDR3 nucleotide sequence: TGTGCCAGCGGACAGGGGGCAGGATACGAGCAGTACTTC.

In its sample, this clonotype was seen many times. The genes are TRBV11-2 and TRBJ1-3; D unclear. V lost 2 bases, J lost 1 base, and 12 bases lay in between. This CDR3 region has 16 residues. Germline-derived CDR1 and CDR2 are SGHAT and FQNNGV. The CDR3 region is CASSLWGTLSGNTIYF. CDR3 DNA: TGTGCCAGCAGCTTATGGGGAACCTTATCTGGAAACACCATATATTTT.

The chain joins TRBV2 to TRBJ1-1; D is perhaps TRBD1 (5 bases). V dropped 6 bases and J dropped 0 bases, with 8 bases sitting between them. CDR3 size: 13 residues. Germline V gene data show CDR1 as SNHLY and CDR2 as FYNNEI. The CDR3 is CASRGDMNTEAFF. The CDR3 DNA is TGTGCCAGCAGGGGGGATATGAACACTGAAGCTTTCTTT.

This clonotype appeared many times. This chain uses TRBV10-3 with TRBJ2-5, with 14 nucleotides matching TRBD2. J lost 4 bases, V lost 10 bases, and 5 bases had no gene match. Germline CDR1 reads ENHRY; CDR2 reads SYGVKD. The CDR3 covers 14 residues. The CDR3 DNA follows: TGTGCCACCTGGGGGACTAGCGGGAGAGAGACCCAGTACTTC. Translating gives CATWGTSGRETQYF.

The J gene is TRBJ1-2, the V gene TRBV6-1, with TRBD1 matching 7 bases. This CDR3 has 15 residues. Germline V gene sequence: CDR1 MNHNS, CDR2 SASEGT. Trimming at V came to 6 bases and at J to 4 bases, leaving 11 bases not matched to a gene. The CDR3 region is CASRPTGVGGYGYTF. The CDR3, as DNA: TGTGCCAGCAGACCCACAGGGGTGGGTGGCTATGGCTACACCTTC.

At least ten counts were recorded for this clonotype. This sequence joins TRBV6-1 and TRBJ2-5, with D perhaps TRBD2 (6 bases). The germline CDR1 and CDR2 sequences are MNHNS and SASEGT. Trimming removed 5 bases from V and 2 bases from J, with 12 bases in between. CDR3 length: 14 amino acids. CDR3 DNA: TGTGCCAGCAGTCCCGGACTAAGACAAGAGACCCAGTACTTC. Translating gives CASSPGLRQETQYF.

The chain carries TRBV20-1 and TRBJ2-7; D unresolved. Looked up from germline, CDR1 is DFQATT and CDR2 is SNEGSKA (reference sequence). V lost 6 bases, J lost 6 bases, and 9 bases lay in between. The length of the CDR3 is 10 residues. CDR3 sequence reads: CSALVGEQYF. The CDR3 region has the DNA TGCAGTGCACTGGTAGGCGAGCAGTACTTC.

In this sample, this clonotype turned up many times. This chain uses TRBV28 with TRBJ1-5; D gene uncertain. The CDR3 runs 15 residues. Germline CDR1 is MDHEN and CDR2 is SYDVKM. V was cut by 0 bases and J by 1 base, with 7 bases left in between. The CDR3 DNA reads TGTGCCAGCAGTTTATGGGGCGAGAGCAATCAGCCCCAGCATTTT. Translated, it gives CASSLWGESNQPQHF.

The sample holds a few counts of this clonotype. The V call is TRBV12-3 or TRBV12-4, the J call TRBJ1-1; 9 nucleotides line up with TRBD1. With V trimmed by 5 bases and J by 3 bases, 10 bases remained unmatched. The CDR3 totals 16 residues. The CDR3 DNA reads as TGTGCCAGCAGTCCTAGTCCGGGACAGGGAGACACTGAAGCTTTCTTT. It codes for CASSPSPGQGDTEAFF.

This clonotype was picked up many times. The chain has TRBV5-1 and TRBJ2-2; a weak D match, TRBD1 (6 bases). Trimming took 7 bases from V and 5 from J, leaving 18 bases between them. The length of the CDR3 is 15 residues. CDR1 SGHRS and CDR2 YFSETQ come from the germline V gene. The CDR3 DNA sequence: TGCGCCAGCGGCTCAGGGGCCCCAGGAACCGGGGAGCTGTTTTTT. Its translation is CASGSGAPGTGELFF.

This clonotype was picked up many times. This chain joins TRBV2 and TRBJ1-5; no definite D call. Trimming left V 4 bases short and J 2 bases short, with 6 bases between. The CDR3 contains 13 residues. In germline, CDR1 is SNHLY, CDR2 FYNNEI. The chain's CDR3 is CASSGSRNQPQHF. The CDR3, as DNA: TGTGCCAGCAGTGGCAGCCGCAATCAGCCCCAGCATTTT. The full variable domain, completed using reference TRBV2 and TRBJ1-5, is EPEVTQTPSHQVTQMGQEVILRCVPISNHLYFYWYRQILGQKVEFLVSFYNNEISEKSEIFDDQFSVERPDGSNFTLKIRSTKLEDSAMYFCASSGSRNQPQHFGDGTRLSIL.

V is TRBV11-2 and J is TRBJ2-7; the match to TRBD1 covers 11 bases. The CDR3 consists of 16 residues. Germline V lookup: CDR1 SGHAT, CDR2 FQNNGV. J lost 3 bases, V lost 2 bases, and 6 bases had no gene match. The CDR3 loop is CASSLSRDRGYYEQYF. The CDR3 DNA sequence: TGTGCCAGCAGCTTAAGTCGGGACAGGGGGTACTACGAGCAGTACTTC.

This clonotype was seen many times. J is TRBJ1-1 and V is TRBV19; D unclear. Between the trimmed V and J ends, which lost 9 bases and 0 bases, there was a span of 11 bases. Germline values: CDR1 LNHDA, CDR2 SQIVND (reference sequence). The CDR3 loop spans 13 amino acids. The CDR3 region has the DNA TGTGCCAGCACCCCTGGACTGAACACTGAAGCTTTCTTT. It translates to CASTPGLNTEAFF.